Here is one TCR beta chain with its context. Its antigen is unidentified. These data originate in a study of blood T cells in healthy people across ages. Germline V gene sequence: CDR1 SEHNR, CDR2 FQNEAQ (reference sequence). CDR3 size: 15 residues. The V end was cut by 1 base, the J end by 5 bases, with 12 bases between. For the second PCR, which ran for roughly 7 to 11 cycles, a sample-barcoded 5' primer and a J-beta primer mix were used. All samples yielded 2.5 million or more CDR3-containing paired-end reads. TCRdb independently ran MiXCR on the 5' RACE reads; one entry per CDR3 protein. Among some 1.5 million distinct CDR3 sequences listed, roughly 27% were seen once. Study results and limitations: The study regarded diversity estimates from one million T cells as underestimates. Among T cells, TCR beta diversity per million cells dropped roughly linearly as age rose.

Researchers collected ten milliliters of peripheral blood from every single donor. The sample was blood. This TCR was recovered from a woman in her 30s in good health. The chain uses TRBV7-9 and TRBJ2-1; D gene unclear. CDR3: CASSLESPRNNEQFF. The DNA of the CDR3 is TGTGCCAGCAGCTTAGAATCCCCCCGCAACAATGAGCAGTTCTTC.